This is a list of T cell receptor beta chains from one sample in a study of T cell responses to AZD1222 COVID-19 vaccine. Assay: immunoSEQ multiplex PCR; the TCRdb copy retains only in-frame clones and omits some. The sample records roughly 150,000 clones, 80% to 95% being singletons. This sample comprised peripheral blood, obtained 28 days after the second AZD1222 dose. These receptors all come from an adult who received the AZD1222 COVID-19 vaccine. CDR3s include the opening cysteine and the closing phenylalanine or tryptophan. D genes are given only for firm matches. The size of a clone is reported for some rows only, either as once, few or many, or as a class for expanded clones.

J | V | size | D | DNA | CDR3
TRBJ1-2 | TRBV9 | NA | NA | TGTGCCAGCAGCGTAGGAATCGGGGCGACCTATGGCTACACCTTC | CASSVGIGATYGYTF
TRBJ1-2 | TRBV7-9 | NA | NA | TGTGCCAGCAGCTCCCGTGGGGGGTTAGCTAACTATGGCTACACCTTC | CASSSRGGLANYGYTF
TRBJ2-7 | TRBV2 | NA | TRBD1 | TGTGCCAGCAGGATCGGGACAGGGGTGGCCGAGCAGTACTTC | CASRIGTGVAEQYF
TRBJ2-7 | TRBV18 | once | TRBD2 | TGTGCCAGCTCACCAGGACTAGCGGGGACCTACGAGCAGTACTTC | CASSPGLAGTYEQYF
TRBJ2-7 | TRBV3-1/TRBV3-2 | many | NA | TGTGCCAGCAGCCAAGATTCCTACGAGCAGTACTTC | CASSQDSYEQYF
TRBJ1-5 | TRBV4-1 | once | NA | TGCGCCAGCAGCCAAGTAGAGGGGAATCAGCCCCAGCATTTT | CASSQVEGNQPQHF
TRBJ2-5 | TRBV7-9 | NA | NA | TGTGCCAGCAGCCAACTGGAGACCCAGTACTTC | CASSQLETQYF
TRBJ2-2 | TRBV28 | NA | TRBD2 | TGTGCCAGCAGTCCGGGAGGGCCCACCGGGGAGCTGTTTTTT | CASSPGGPTGELFF
TRBJ2-7 | TRBV19 | NA | TRBD1 | TGTGCCAGTAGTATATTAGGACAGGGAGTTGACGAGCAGTACTTC | CASSILGQGVDEQYF
TRBJ2-7 | TRBV28 | once | TRBD1 | TGTGCCAGCAGGACGGGACAGGGAGGCGAGCAGTACTTC | CASRTGQGGEQYF
TRBJ2-7 | TRBV27 | NA | NA | TGTGCCAGCAGTTATTTGAGGGGCGGTTTGTACGAGCAGTACTTC | CASSYLRGGLYEQYF
TRBJ1-1 | TRBV28 | NA | NA | TGTGCCAGCAGTTTACCATTACCCGGGACTGAAGCTTTCTTT | CASSLPLPGTEAFF
TRBJ1-2 | TRBV7-2 | NA | TRBD1 | TGTGCCAGCAGATCAAACCCCGGGACAGGGGGATTTGGCTACACCTTC | CASRSNPGTGGFGYTF
TRBJ2-7 | TRBV27 | NA | NA | TGTGCCAGCTTGCACGGATACGAGCAGTACTTC | CASLHGYEQYF
TRBJ2-7 | TRBV19 | NA | NA | TGTGCCAGTAGTGGACAACAGGGATACGAGCAGTACTTC | CASSGQQGYEQYF
TRBJ1-6 | TRBV15 | NA | NA | TGTGCCACCAGCAGAGACCCAGATTGGGATTCACCCCTCCACTTT | CATSRDPDWDSPLHF
TRBJ2-4 | TRBV7-9 | NA | NA | TGTGCCAGCAGTTCGGAACTAAACATTCAGTACTTC | CASSSELNIQYF
TRBJ1-5 | TRBV7-2 | NA | NA | TGTGCCAGCAGCTTACAGGGTGGCCGCAATCAGCCCCAGCATTTT | CASSLQGGRNQPQHF
TRBJ2-3 | TRBV4-1 | NA | TRBD2 | TGCGCCAGCAGCCAAGGGGCTAGCGGGAGGGCCGTAGATACGCAGTATTTT | CASSQGASGRAVDTQYF
TRBJ1-1 | TRBV29-1 | NA | TRBD1 | TGCAGCGCAGAGACAGGGACTCGCACTGAAGCTTTCTTT | CSAETGTRTEAFF
TRBJ1-1 | TRBV5-1 | once | NA | TGCGCCAGCAGCTCTGACATTTCCACTGAAACTTTCTTT | CASSSDISTETFF
TRBJ2-5 | TRBV15 | NA | TRBD2 | TGTGCCACCCGTCCGGGACTAGCGGGGGAGAAAGAGACCCAGTACTTC | CATRPGLAGEKETQYF
TRBJ2-7 | TRBV19 | NA | TRBD1 | TGTGCCAGTTCCCCGGAGTTGACAGGGCCCGGGGAGCAGTACTTC | CASSPELTGPGEQYF
TRBJ1-1 | TRBV7-3 | NA | NA | TGTGCCAGCAGCTTGAGGCGGCAGACTCTAGCTTTCTTT | CASSLRRQTLAFF
TRBJ1-3 | TRBV5-6 | NA | NA | TGTGCCAGCAGCTTGAACAGGCATGGAAACACCATATATTTT | CASSLNRHGNTIYF
TRBJ1-3 | TRBV12-5 | NA | NA | TGTGCTAGTGGTTCCCCCTCGGCGGGGCTAGGAGAGAACACCATATATTTT | CASGSPSAGLGENTIYF
TRBJ2-1 | TRBV7-9 | NA | NA | TGTGCCAGCCCGCAAACCAGCTCCTACAATGAGCAGTTCTTC | CASPQTSSYNEQFF
TRBJ2-7 | TRBV28 | NA | NA | TGTGCCAGCAGTCCCCCTCGGGAACCATCCTACGAGCAGTACTTC | CASSPPREPSYEQYF
TRBJ2-7 | TRBV5-1 | NA | TRBD2 | TGCGCCAGCCGGGACACTAGCGGGAGCTACGAGCAGTACTTC | CASRDTSGSYEQYF
TRBJ1-2 | TRBV7-2 | NA | NA | TGTGCCAGCAGCTTAGTACAGGGTGGTGGCTACACCTTC | CASSLVQGGGYTF
TRBJ1-1 | TRBV7-2 | once | TRBD1 | TGTGCCAGCAGCATTGACAGGGCGAGGCACACTGAAGCTTTCTTT | CASSIDRARHTEAFF
TRBJ2-1 | TRBV28 | NA | NA | TGTGCCAGCAGTATAAACAATGAGCAGTTCTTC | CASSINNEQFF
TRBJ1-2 | TRBV19 | NA | TRBD1 | TGTGCCAGTAGTATAGTGTGGGGAGGGGGCGGTTATGGCTACACCTTC | CASSIVWGGGGYGYTF
TRBJ2-2 | TRBV13 | NA | TRBD2 | TGTGCCAGCAGCTTTGGCTTCAGCGGGAGGCCGAACACCGGGGAGCTGTTTTTT | CASSFGFSGRPNTGELFF
TRBJ1-2 | TRBV7-9 | NA | NA | TGTGCCAGCAGCACCACCCTCCCCCTGGGGGGGCGCGTTTTCTATGGCTACACCTTC | CASSTTLPLGGRVFYGYTF
TRBJ1-3 | TRBV9 | NA | NA | TGTGCCAGCAGCAGCGCATCTGGAAACACCATATATTTT | CASSSASGNTIYF
TRBJ2-7 | TRBV6-2/TRBV6-3 | NA | NA | TGTGCCAGCAGTTACTCGTCTAGGACCTCCTACGAGCAGTACTTC | CASSYSSRTSYEQYF
TRBJ2-2 | TRBV7-9 | NA | NA | TGTGCCACGCCCTCGAACACCGGGGAGCTGTTTTTT | CATPSNTGELFF
TRBJ2-1 | TRBV24-1 | NA | NA | TGTGCCACCAGTGGAGACCCGCCCTCTGAGCAGTTCTTC | CATSGDPPSEQFF
TRBJ2-1 | TRBV7-3 | NA | TRBD2 | TGTGCCAGCAGCCCATTTGGGGTAGCGGGGGGGCCGGTCGAGCAGTTCTTC | CASSPFGVAGGPVEQFF
TRBJ2-2 | TRBV15 | NA | NA | TGTGCCACCAGCAGAGAGGGTGGGCCCGGGGAGCTGTTTTTT | CATSREGGPGELFF
TRBJ1-1 | TRBV4-3 | NA | NA | TGCGCCAGCAGCCAAGACCCCCGGGGGGAGGACTCTGAAGCTTTCTTT | CASSQDPRGEDSEAFF
TRBJ2-7 | TRBV11-2 | NA | NA | TGTGCCAGCAGCTTAGAAGCAGTCTACGAGCAGTACTTC | CASSLEAVYEQYF
TRBJ2-7 | TRBV15 | NA | TRBD1 | TGTGCCACCAGCAGAGACAAGGGACAGGGAACTTCCTACGAGCAGTACTTC | CATSRDKGQGTSYEQYF
TRBJ2-1 | TRBV4-1 | NA | NA | TGCGCCAGCAGGTTGGGGGTGAGGGAGGAGTTCCACAATGAGCAGTTCTTC | CASRLGVREEFHNEQFF
TRBJ1-6 | TRBV6-5 | NA | NA | TGTGCCAGCAGTTACTTGGGCAGCTCCTATAATTCACCCCTCCACTTT | CASSYLGSSYNSPLHF
TRBJ2-1 | TRBV9 | NA | TRBD2 | TGTGCCAGCAGCGCATGGGGACTAGCGGGTTCATACAATGAGCAGTTCTTC | CASSAWGLAGSYNEQFF
TRBJ1-1 | TRBV12-3/TRBV12-4 | NA | NA | TGTGCCAGCAGTTTTCCGGGGACGGGGCACGCTTTCTTT | CASSFPGTGHAFF
TRBJ1-1 | TRBV19 | few | TRBD1 | TGTGCCAGTAGTGATCCACAGGGGGTGGACACTGAAGCTTTCTTT | CASSDPQGVDTEAFF
TRBJ2-7 | TRBV7-9 | NA | TRBD2 | TGTGCCAGCAGCTTAGCACGGGGGGACTCGCAACGGGACTACGAGCAGTACTTC | CASSLARGDSQRDYEQYF
TRBJ2-3 | TRBV2 | NA | NA | TGTGCCAGCAGTGAAGGCCCCAAGACTACGCAGTATTTT | CASSEGPKTTQYF
TRBJ1-2 | TRBV7-8 | NA | NA | TGTGCCAGCGGGGGTTCGACAGGCCCTAGGACTAACTATGGCTACACCTTC | CASGGSTGPRTNYGYTF
TRBJ1-2 | TRBV11-2 | NA | NA | TGTGCCAGCAGCCGGGCGGCGGTCTATGGCTACACCTTC | CASSRAAVYGYTF
TRBJ2-1 | TRBV2 | NA | TRBD2 | TGTGCCAGCAGCGTAACCACTAGCGGGCAGCAGTTCTTC | CASSVTTSGQQFF
TRBJ2-4 | TRBV28 | NA | TRBD1 | TGTGCCAGCAGCTCTACCGGGACAGAAAACATTCAGTACTTC | CASSSTGTENIQYF